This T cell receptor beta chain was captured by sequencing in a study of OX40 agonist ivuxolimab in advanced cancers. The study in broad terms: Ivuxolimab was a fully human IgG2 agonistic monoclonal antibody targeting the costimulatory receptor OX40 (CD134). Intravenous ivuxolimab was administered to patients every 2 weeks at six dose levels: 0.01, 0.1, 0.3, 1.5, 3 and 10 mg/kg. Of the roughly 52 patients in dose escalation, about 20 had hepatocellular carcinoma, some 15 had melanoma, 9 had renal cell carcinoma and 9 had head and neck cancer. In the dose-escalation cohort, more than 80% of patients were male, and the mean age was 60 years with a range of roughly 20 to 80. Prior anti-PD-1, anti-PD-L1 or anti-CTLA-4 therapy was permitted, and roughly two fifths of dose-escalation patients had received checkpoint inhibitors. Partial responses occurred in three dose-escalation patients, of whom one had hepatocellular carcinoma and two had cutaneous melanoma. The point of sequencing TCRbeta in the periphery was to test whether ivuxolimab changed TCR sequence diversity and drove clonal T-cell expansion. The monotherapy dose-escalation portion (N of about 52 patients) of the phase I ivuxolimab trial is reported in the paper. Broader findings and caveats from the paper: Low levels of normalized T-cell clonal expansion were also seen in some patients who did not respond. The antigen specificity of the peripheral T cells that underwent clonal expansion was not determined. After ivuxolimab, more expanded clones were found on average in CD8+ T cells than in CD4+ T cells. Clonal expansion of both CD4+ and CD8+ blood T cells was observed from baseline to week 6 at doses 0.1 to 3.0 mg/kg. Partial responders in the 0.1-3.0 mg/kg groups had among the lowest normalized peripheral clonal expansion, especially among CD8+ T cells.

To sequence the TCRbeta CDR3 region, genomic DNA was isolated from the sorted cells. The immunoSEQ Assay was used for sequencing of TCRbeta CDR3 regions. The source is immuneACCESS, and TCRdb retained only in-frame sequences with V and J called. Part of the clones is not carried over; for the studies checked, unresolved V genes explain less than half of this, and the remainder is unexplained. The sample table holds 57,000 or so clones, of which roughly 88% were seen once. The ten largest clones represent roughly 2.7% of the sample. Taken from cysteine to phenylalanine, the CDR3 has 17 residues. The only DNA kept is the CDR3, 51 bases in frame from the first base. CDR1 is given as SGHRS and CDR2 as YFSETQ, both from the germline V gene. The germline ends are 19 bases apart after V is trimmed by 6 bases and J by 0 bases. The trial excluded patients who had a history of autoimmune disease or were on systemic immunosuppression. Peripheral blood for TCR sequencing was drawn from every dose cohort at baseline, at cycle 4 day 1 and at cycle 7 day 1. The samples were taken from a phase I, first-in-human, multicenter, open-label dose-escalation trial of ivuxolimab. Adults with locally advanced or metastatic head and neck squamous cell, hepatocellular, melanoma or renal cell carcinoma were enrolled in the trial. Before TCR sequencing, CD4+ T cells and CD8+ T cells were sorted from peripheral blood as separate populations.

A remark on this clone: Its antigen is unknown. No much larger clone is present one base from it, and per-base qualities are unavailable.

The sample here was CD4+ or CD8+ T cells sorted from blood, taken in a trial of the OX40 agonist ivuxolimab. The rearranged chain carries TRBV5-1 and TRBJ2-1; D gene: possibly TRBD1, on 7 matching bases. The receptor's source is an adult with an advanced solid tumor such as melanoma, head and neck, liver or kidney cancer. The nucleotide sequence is TGCGCCAGCACACCGAGGGCAGGGGGAGGCTCCTACAATGAGCAGTTCTTC. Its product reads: CASTPRAGGGSYNEQFF.